This T cell receptor beta chain came from a study of T cell responses to AZD1222 COVID-19 vaccine. Notes on the study in general: Donors were largely white British and mainly female; clonal diversity was possibly underestimated.

This table comes from immunoSEQ multiplex PCR, and its TCRdb copy is limited to in-frame clones, with some not included. In the table there are about 85,000 clones, roughly 85% of which are singletons. With regard to this clone: Its antigen is not known.

CDR3 length: 15 amino acids. Germline V CDR1 and CDR2: SGHTA, FQGTGA. V dropped 5 bases and J dropped 2; count of bases not matched to a gene: 6. The sample consisted of peripheral blood, taken on day 0 of AZD1222 vaccination. The receptor comes from an adult in good health. V gene TRBV7-3 combines with J gene TRBJ2-1; 7 positions match TRBD2. CDR3 residues: CASSPGSGTYNEQFF. The DNA for the CDR3 is TGTGCCAGCAGCCCAGGAAGCGGGACCTACAATGAGCAGTTCTTC.